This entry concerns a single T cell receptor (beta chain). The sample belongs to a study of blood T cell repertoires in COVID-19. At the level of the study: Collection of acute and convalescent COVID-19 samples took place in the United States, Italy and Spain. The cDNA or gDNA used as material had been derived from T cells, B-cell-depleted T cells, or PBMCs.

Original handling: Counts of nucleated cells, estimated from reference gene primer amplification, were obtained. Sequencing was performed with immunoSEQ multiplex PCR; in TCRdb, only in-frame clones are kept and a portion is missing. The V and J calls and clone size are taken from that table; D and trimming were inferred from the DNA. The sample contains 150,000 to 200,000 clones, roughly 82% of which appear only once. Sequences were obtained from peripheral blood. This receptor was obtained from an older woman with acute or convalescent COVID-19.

Here the CDR3 DNA reads TGTGCCAGCAGTCGGTTACAGGGCGCCTATGGCTACACCTTC. Translation: CASSRLQGAYGYTF. This chain joins TRBV28 and TRBJ1-2; possibly TRBD1 for D (6 bases). The CDR3 is made up of 14 amino acids. Germline V gives CDR1 MDHEN, CDR2 SYDVKM. Trimming removed 5 bases from V and 4 bases from J, with 14 bases in between.